This T cell receptor beta chain was obtained from a study of shared clonotypes between healthy human individuals. Across the whole study: Two women and a few men aged 18 to 49 made up the donors.

V shed 0 bases and J 5 bases; nucleotides not matched to a gene: 15. Germline-derived CDR1 and CDR2 are SGHRS and YFSETQ. This CDR3 spans 19 amino acids. Data came from immunoSEQ multiplex PCR; TCRdb stores just in-frame clones and leaves some out. The top ten hold around 12% of the sample, which has about 520,000 clones, 60% to 80% seen once. This receptor was taken from a woman aged 40-49 years in good health. Some clones in this sample may be carry-over from other donors' samples. Sequencing input: PBMCs. The chain uses TRBV5-1 and TRBJ2-2, with 8 bases that match TRBD2. CDR3 bases: TGCGCCAGCAGCTTGGCCCTAGGGGATCCAGCGGGAGAAACCGGGGAGCTGTTTTTT. Encoded protein: CASSLALGDPAGETGELFF.